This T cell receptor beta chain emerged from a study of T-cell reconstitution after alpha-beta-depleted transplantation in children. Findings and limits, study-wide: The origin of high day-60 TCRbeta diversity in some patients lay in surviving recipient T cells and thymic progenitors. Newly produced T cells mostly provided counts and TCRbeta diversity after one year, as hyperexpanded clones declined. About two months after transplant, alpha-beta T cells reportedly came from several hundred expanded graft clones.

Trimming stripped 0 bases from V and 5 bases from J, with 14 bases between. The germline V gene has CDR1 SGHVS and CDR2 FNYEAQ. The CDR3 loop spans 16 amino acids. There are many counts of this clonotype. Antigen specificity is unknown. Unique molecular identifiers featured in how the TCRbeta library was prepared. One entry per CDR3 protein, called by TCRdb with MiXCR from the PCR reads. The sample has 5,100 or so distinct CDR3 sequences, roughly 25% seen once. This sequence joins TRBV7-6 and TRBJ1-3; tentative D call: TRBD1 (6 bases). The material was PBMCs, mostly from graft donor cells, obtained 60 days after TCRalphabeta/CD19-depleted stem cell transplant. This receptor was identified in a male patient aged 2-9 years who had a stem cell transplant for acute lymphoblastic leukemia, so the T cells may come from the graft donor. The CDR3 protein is CASSLAGQKTRNTIYF. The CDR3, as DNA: TGTGCCAGCAGCTTAGCCGGACAGAAGACAAGAAACACCATATATTTT.